This T cell receptor beta chain was captured in a study of cytomegalovirus exposure and HLA in healthy donors. This CDR3 comprises 18 residues. CDR1 is MNHEY and CDR2 is SMNVEV in the germline V gene (reference sequence). V was shortened by 5 bases and J by 0 bases, with 20 bases between the two germline ends. The PCR contained 60 Vbeta and 13 Jbeta primers. Generated by immunoSEQ multiplex PCR, the TCRdb table keeps only in-frame clones and is missing some. The table lists around 65,000 clones, around 80% of them singletons. This clone occurred once. The V gene is TRBV27, the J gene TRBJ1-5; tentative D call: TRBD1 (5 bases). The TCR comes from a woman in her twenties or thirties in good health and CMV-seropositive. Sequencing input: PBMCs. The CDR3 loop reads CASSPRQTSTYSNQPQHF. CDR3 in DNA: TGTGCCAGCAGTCCCAGACAGACATCTACCTATAGCAATCAGCCCCAGCATTTT.